This entry is about one TCR beta chain. These data are taken from a study of cytomegalovirus exposure and HLA in healthy donors. V shed 4 bases and J shed 3 bases, with 19 bases lying between them. This CDR3 has 16 residues. Looked up from germline, CDR1 is MGHRA and CDR2 is YSYEKL. The PCR ran on 60 Vbeta and 13 Jbeta primers. TCRdb keeps only in-frame clones here, not all; method: immunoSEQ multiplex PCR. The sample yields just over 80,000 clones, 78% seen once. V usage is TRBV4-1 and J usage is TRBJ2-7, with D maybe TRBD1 (6 bases). What was sequenced was PBMCs. The receptor was derived from a man aged 18 to 30 in good health and CMV-seropositive. Here the CDR3 DNA reads TGCGCCAGCAGCCTAAGAGACAGGACGACGGTCTACGAGCAGTACTTC. Encoded protein: CASSLRDRTTVYEQYF.